In this sample, the clone carrying this T cell receptor (beta chain) turned up many times. This sample was taken from a study of shared clonotypes between healthy human individuals. For the study at large: Used for every donor were three CD4 naive, three CD4 memory, two CD8 naive and one CD8 memory plate.

Only Caucasian adults living in Nashville, Tennessee made up the donor group. Data came from immunoSEQ multiplex PCR; TCRdb stores just in-frame clones and leaves some out. The sample has some 1 million clones, 60% to 80% seen once. Trimming left V 0 bases short and J 5 bases short, with 20 bases between. The CDR3 runs to 17 residues. In germline, CDR1 is SGHRS, CDR2 YFSETQ. This receptor was identified in a man aged 18-30 years in good health. Material: memory CD4+ T cells sorted from blood. Subset specified: CD45RA-negative fraction. The genes are TRBV5-1 and TRBJ2-5; D is perhaps TRBD1 or TRBD2 (6 bases each). CDR3 sequence reads: CASSLEPGAPEGETQYF. In DNA, the CDR3 is TGCGCCAGCAGCTTGGAGCCGGGGGCGCCAGAGGGGGAGACCCAGTACTTC.